This passage covers 16 T cell receptor beta chains from one sample sequenced in a study of T cells in Graves' hyperthyroidism and ophthalmopathy. Researchers took RNA transcripts and amplified the TCR beta CDR3 regions from them. Primed by the HTBI set, a first-round RT-PCR was run on the TCR CDR3. TCRdb independently ran MiXCR on the multiplex PCR reads; one entry per CDR3 protein. The sample holds 250,000 or so distinct CDR3 sequences; about a sixth are singletons and the top ten take approximately 30%. The sequencing input was blood. The receptors were sampled from a woman younger than 35 with Graves' ophthalmopathy.

This clonotype was found many times. This sequence joins TRBV27 and TRBJ1-1, with no clear D. The CDR3 sequence is 13 residues long. Germline CDR1 MNHEY, CDR2 SMNVEV (reference sequence). The V and J ends lost 2 bases and 5 bases respectively, with 9 bases between them. The DNA for the CDR3 is TGTGCCAGCAGTTTAAATCAGTATACTGAAGCTTTCTTT. It specifies CASSLNQYTEAFF.

This clonotype was seen at least ten times. The chain carries TRBV12-3 or TRBV12-4 and TRBJ2-5; D may correspond to TRBD1 or TRBD2 (5 bases each). The CDR3 runs 16 residues. V lost 3 bases and J 0 bases, leaving 14 bases between the germline ends. CDR3 region: CASSLDPREYQETQYF. In DNA form, the CDR3 reads TGTGCCAGCAGTTTGGACCCCAGGGAGTACCAAGAGACCCAGTACTTC.

This clonotype has more than one count but fewer than ten. This sequence joins TRBV7-8 and TRBJ2-3; 7 nucleotides align to TRBD2. The CDR3 length is 15 residues. Germline assignment: CDR1 SGHVS and CDR2 FQNEAQ. J was trimmed by 3 bases and V by 6 bases; bases with no gene match: 9. CDR3 DNA: TGTGCCAGCAGATGGACGGGGGGAGCAACAGATACGCAGTATTTT. Residues: CASRWTGGATDTQYF.

This clonotype occurred once. The J gene is TRBJ2-1, the V gene TRBV20-1; 16 nucleotides align to TRBD2. V lost 5 bases, J lost 2 bases, and 9 bases stayed unmatched. The germline gives CDR1 DFQATT, CDR2 SNEGSKA (reference sequence). This CDR3 has 18 residues. The CDR3 sequence: CSAGVGLAGGLPYNEQFF. CDR3 bases: TGCAGTGCTGGTGTGGGACTAGCGGGAGGGCTCCCCTACAATGAGCAGTTCTTC.

The rearrangement joins TRBV19 to TRBJ2-7, with 7 bases matching TRBD2. Germline CDR1 LNHDA, CDR2 SQIVND (reference sequence). J was trimmed by 0 bases and V by 9 bases; bases with no gene match: 8. The length of the CDR3 is 14 residues. The chain's CDR3 is CARKPAGSSYEQYF. The CDR3 nucleotides are TGTGCCAGAAAACCAGCGGGGTCCTCCTACGAGCAGTACTTC.

The chain joins TRBV11-2 to TRBJ2-7; 8 bases line up with TRBD1. This CDR3 comprises 14 residues. The V gene end was trimmed by 5 bases and the J gene end by 5 bases; junction bases not matched to a gene: 8. The germline V gene has CDR1 SGHAT and CDR2 FQNNGV. CDR3: CASSIRGQANEQYF. The CDR3, as DNA: TGTGCCAGCAGCATCCGGGGACAGGCCAACGAGCAGTACTTC.

Of note for this clonotype: A read error may account for a junction end that differs from germline. The J gene is TRBJ1-2, the V gene TRBV24-1; 10 nucleotides agree with TRBD1. Germline V gene data show CDR1 as KGHDR and CDR2 as SFDVKD. The CDR3 extends over 16 amino acids. The CDR3 DNA sequence: TGTTCCACCAGTGAGACGGGACAGGGGAAGGTCTATGGCTACACCTTC. Protein product: CSTSETGQGKVYGYTF.

The chain recombines TRBV11-3 with TRBJ1-1, with D tentatively TRBD1 (5 bases). The CDR3 is made up of 16 amino acids. From germline, CDR1 is SGHNT and CDR2 YENEEA. V gave up 3 bases and J gave up 11 bases, with 25 bases separating them. CDR3 in amino acids: CASSLEWGPNGLRAFF. The CDR3 DNA is TGTGCCAGCAGCTTGGAATGGGGACCCAACGGTCTTAGGGCTTTCTTT.

This clonotype was found many times. This chain uses TRBV12-3 or TRBV12-4 with TRBJ1-2, with 8 nucleotides matching TRBD1. This CDR3 is 14 amino acids long. J was trimmed by 6 bases and V by 3 bases; bases with no gene match: 6. Here the CDR3 reads CASSLARGPNGYTF. DNA of the CDR3: TGTGCCAGCAGTTTGGCCAGGGGGCCAAATGGCTACACCTTC.

This clonotype was seen at least ten times. The chain employs TRBV6-1 and TRBJ2-7, with no clear D. The length of the CDR3 is 14 residues. The V end lost 7 bases, the J end lost 4 bases, and 17 bases lay between the germline ends. CDR1 MNHNS and CDR2 SASEGT come from the germline V gene. CDR3 loop: CASIHGSIRYEQYF. DNA for the CDR3: TGTGCCAGCATCCATGGTTCTATCAGATACGAGCAGTACTTC.

The sample holds many counts of this clonotype. V is TRBV11-2 and J is TRBJ1-3, with D unresolved. The CDR3 has 15 residues. The germline V gene encodes CDR1 SGHAT and CDR2 FQNNGV. V was shortened by 6 bases and J by 0 bases, with 12 bases between the two germline ends. This CDR3 is CASSRSGNSGNTIYF. CDR3 sequence (DNA): TGTGCCAGCAGTCGATCAGGAAACTCTGGAAACACCATATATTTT.

This clonotype was seen at least ten times. The chain links TRBV5-1 to TRBJ1-2; 10 bases match TRBD1. CDR3 length equals 15 residues. The germline V gene has CDR1 SGHRS and CDR2 YFSETQ. J was trimmed by 3 bases and V by 4 bases; bases with no gene match: 6. Here the CDR3 reads CASSGGQGVDYGYTF. The CDR3 DNA sequence: TGCGCCAGCAGCGGCGGACAGGGGGTCGACTATGGCTACACCTTC.

The CDR3 reads CASSLLTGTGGSRQPQHF. The DNA for the CDR3 is TGTGCCAGCAGTTTATTAACCGGGACAGGGGGAAGTCGGCAGCCCCAGCATTTT. The chain employs TRBV28 and TRBJ1-5; 11 nucleotides align to TRBD1. V was clipped by 1 base and J by 7 bases; unmatched bases: 12. This CDR3 spans 18 amino acids. The V gene's germline CDR1 is MDHEN and CDR2 SYDVKM. The whole variable domain, remainder taken from reference TRBV28 and TRBJ1-5, is DVKVTQSSRYLVKRTGEKVFLECVQDMDHENMFWYRQDPGLGLRLIYFSYDVKMKEKGDIPEGYSVSREKKERFSLILESASTNQTSMYLCASSLLTGTGGSRQPQHFGDGTRLSIL.

This clonotype appeared many times. The chain employs TRBV29-1 and TRBJ1-1; weak D call: TRBD1 (6 bases). V was trimmed by 3 bases and J by 0 bases, leaving 8 bases between them. The length of the CDR3 is 13 residues. Germline loops: CDR1 SQVTM, CDR2 ANQGSEA. This CDR3 is CSVEDSLNTEAFF. CDR3 in DNA: TGCAGCGTTGAGGACAGTTTGAACACTGAAGCTTTCTTT.

There are many counts of this clonotype. The chain employs TRBV27 and TRBJ2-1; possible D gene TRBD1, 5 bases. Germline CDR1 MNHEY, CDR2 SMNVEV (reference sequence). The CDR3 covers 14 residues. V was pared by 5 bases and J by 1 base, with 9 bases between. The CDR3 protein is CASSVGPSYNEQFF. The CDR3 bases are TGTGCCAGCAGTGTGGGGCCATCCTACAATGAGCAGTTCTTC.

V usage is TRBV4-1 and J usage is TRBJ2-7, with D perhaps TRBD2 (5 bases). The CDR3 has 14 amino acids. Germline assignment: CDR1 MGHRA and CDR2 YSYEKL. Trimming left V 1 base short and J 7 bases short, with 14 bases between. CDR3 region: CASSQVGSYGEQYF. As DNA, the CDR3 is TGCGCCAGCAGCCAAGTGGGGAGCTACGGAGAGCAGTACTTC.